Sequencing of this T cell receptor (beta chain) was carried out in a study of T-cell reconstitution after alpha-beta-depleted transplantation in children. TCRbeta library construction was performed incorporating unique molecular identifiers. In TCRdb, the PCR reads were re-called with MiXCR into one record per CDR3 protein. The table has 750,000 to 950,000 distinct CDR3 sequences, around 17% seen once. This clonotype was detected only a few times. The germline CDR1 and CDR2 sequences are KGHDR and SFDVKD. The V and J ends lost 2 bases and 2 bases respectively, with 20 bases between them. This CDR3 comprises 18 residues.

Sequenced material: PBMCs, mostly from graft donor cells, taken 360 days after TCRalphabeta/CD19-depleted stem cell transplant. The receptor comes from a male patient younger than 18 who had a stem cell transplant for acute lymphoblastic leukemia, so the T cells may come from the graft donor. The chain couples TRBV24-1 to TRBJ2-5; D gene ambiguous. The DNA for the CDR3 is TGTGCCACCAGTGATTCGGGCCCGGGCTTTCCTCATCAAGAGACCCAGTACTTC. Protein product: CATSDSGPGFPHQETQYF.